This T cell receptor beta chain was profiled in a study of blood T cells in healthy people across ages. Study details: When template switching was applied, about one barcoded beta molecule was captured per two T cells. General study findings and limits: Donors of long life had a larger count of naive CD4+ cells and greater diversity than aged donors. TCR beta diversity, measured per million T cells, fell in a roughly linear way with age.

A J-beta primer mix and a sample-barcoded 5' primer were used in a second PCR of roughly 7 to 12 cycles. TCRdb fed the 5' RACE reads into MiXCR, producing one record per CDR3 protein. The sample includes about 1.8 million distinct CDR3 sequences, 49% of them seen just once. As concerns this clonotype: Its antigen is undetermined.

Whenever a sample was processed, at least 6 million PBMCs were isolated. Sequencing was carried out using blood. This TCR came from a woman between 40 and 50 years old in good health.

The CDR3: CASSVDRIGNEQFF. For the CDR3, the DNA is TGTGCCAGCAGCGTAGACAGGATAGGCAACGAGCAGTTCTTC. V and J are TRBV9 and TRBJ2-1; possibly TRBD1 for D (5 bases). V was cut by 0 bases and J by 10 bases, with 14 bases left in between. Germline-derived CDR1 and CDR2 are SGDLS and YYNGEE. The CDR3 length is 14 residues.